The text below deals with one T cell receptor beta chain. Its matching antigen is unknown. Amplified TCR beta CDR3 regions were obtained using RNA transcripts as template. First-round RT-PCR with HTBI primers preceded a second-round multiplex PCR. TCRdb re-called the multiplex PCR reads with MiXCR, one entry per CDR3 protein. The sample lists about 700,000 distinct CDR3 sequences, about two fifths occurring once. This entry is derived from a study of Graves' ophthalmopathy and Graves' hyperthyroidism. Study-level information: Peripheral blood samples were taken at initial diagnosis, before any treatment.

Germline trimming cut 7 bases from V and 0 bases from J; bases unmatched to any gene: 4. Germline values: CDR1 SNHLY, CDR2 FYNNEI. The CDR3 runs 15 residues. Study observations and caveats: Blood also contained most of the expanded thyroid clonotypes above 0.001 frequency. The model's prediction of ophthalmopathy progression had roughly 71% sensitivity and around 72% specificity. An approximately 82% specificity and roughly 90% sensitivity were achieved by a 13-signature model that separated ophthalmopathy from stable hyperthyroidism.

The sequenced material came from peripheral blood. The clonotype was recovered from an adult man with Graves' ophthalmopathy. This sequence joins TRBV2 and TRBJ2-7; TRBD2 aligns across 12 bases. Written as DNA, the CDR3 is TGTGCCAGCAAGCTGACTAGCGGGAGCTCCTACGAGCAGTACTTC. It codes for CASKLTSGSSYEQYF. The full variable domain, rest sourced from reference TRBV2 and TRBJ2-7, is EPEVTQTPSHQVTQMGQEVILRCVPISNHLYFYWYRQILGQKVEFLVSFYNNEISEKSEIFDDQFSVERPDGSNFTLKIRSTKLEDSAMYFCASKLTSGSSYEQYFGPGTRLTVT.